These T cell receptor beta chains were read from a single sample in a study of shared clonotypes between healthy human individuals. Method: immunoSEQ multiplex PCR; TCRdb's copy keeps in-frame clones and lacks some. The data contain more than 2 million clones, just under 95% of them seen just once; the ten biggest clones take up around 1.7%. Specimen: naive CD8+ T cells from PBMCs. These receptor sequences come from a man aged 18 to 35 in good health. Some clones in this sample may be carry-over from other donors' samples. Both conserved end residues are part of each CDR3. D genes are given only for firm matches. Not all rows give a size; the values are once, few, many and, for expanded clones, a class.

>TRBV9|.|TRBJ2-7|TRBD2
CASSVLGGTSWYEQYF
TGTGCCAGCAGCGTATTAGGGGGGACTAGCTGGTACGAGCAGTACTTC
>TRBV5-1|.|TRBJ2-6|TRBD1
CASRSGQTKSGANVLTF
TGCGCCAGCAGGTCGGGACAGACAAAATCTGGGGCCAACGTCCTGACTTTC
>TRBV7-9|.|TRBJ2-7|.
CASSPQSAYEQYF
TGTGCCAGCAGCCCCCAGTCCGCCTACGAGCAGTACTTC
>TRBV28|.|TRBJ1-5|.
CASSRTGQGQPQHF
TGTGCCAGCAGCCGGACGGGGCAAGGTCAGCCCCAGCATTTT
>TRBV10-3|.|TRBJ1-1|.
CAITKDSDTEAFF
TGTGCCATCACCAAGGACTCAGACACTGAAGCTTTCTTT
>TRBV2|.|TRBJ2-7|.
CASRVIRTTSYEQYF
TGTGCCAGCAGAGTCATACGGACGACCTCCTACGAGCAGTACTTC
>TRBV9|.|TRBJ2-1|.
CASSVGLADSMNEQFF
TGTGCCAGCAGCGTAGGCTTAGCGGATAGTATGAATGAGCAGTTCTTC
>TRBV4-3|.|TRBJ2-7|TRBD2
CASSQKRDTYEQYF
TGCGCCAGCAGCCAGAAGCGGGATACCTACGAGCAGTACTTC
>TRBV6-6|.|TRBJ1-5|.
CASSAPKDQPQHF
TGTGCCAGCAGTGCCCCGAAGGATCAGCCCCAGCATTTT
>TRBV10-3|once|TRBJ2-7|TRBD1
CAISDRDRVHEQYF
TGTGCCATCAGTGACCGGGACAGGGTCCACGAGCAGTACTTC
>TRBV7-2|.|TRBJ1-2|.
CASSSDPRGEVDYGYTF
TGTGCCAGCAGCTCCGACCCACGGGGGGAGGTGGACTATGGCTACACCTTC
>TRBV7-9|.|TRBJ1-1|.
CASSLGENKAFF
TGTGCCAGCAGCTTAGGAGAGAATAAAGCTTTCTTT
>TRBV29-1|once|TRBJ1-1|.
CSVEGQRTEAFF
TGCAGCGTTGAAGGCCAGAGGACTGAAGCTTTCTTT
>TRBV6-6|.|TRBJ2-3|TRBD2
CASRTPSGRAADTQYF
TGTGCCAGCAGAACCCCTAGCGGGAGGGCGGCAGATACGCAGTATTTT
>TRBV6-1|.|TRBJ2-7|TRBD2
CASSERLAGGFSYEQYF
TGTGCCAGCAGTGAAAGACTAGCGGGAGGTTTCTCCTACGAGCAGTACTTC
>TRBV9|few|TRBJ1-1|.
CASSVTVNTEAFF
TGTGCCAGCAGCGTAACAGTGAACACTGAAGCTTTCTTT
>TRBV27|.|TRBJ2-7|.
CASSTGPGAPSYEQYF
TGTGCCAGCAGCACCGGACCCGGGGCGCCCTCCTACGAGCAGTACTTC
>TRBV9|.|TRBJ2-5|TRBD1
CASSVVGTGETQYF
TGTGCCAGCAGCGTAGTGGGGACAGGAGAGACCCAGTACTTC
>TRBV11-3|.|TRBJ1-1|.
CASSFRGANTEAFF
TGTGCCAGCAGCTTTCGGGGGGCTAACACTGAAGCTTTCTTT
>TRBV28|.|TRBJ2-5|TRBD1
CASQYLGTDIQETQYF
TGTGCCAGCCAATATCTTGGGACAGATATCCAAGAGACCCAGTACTTC
>TRBV4-1|.|TRBJ2-5|.
CASSQDRTQETQYF
TGCGCCAGCAGCCAAGATCGCACTCAAGAGACCCAGTACTTC
>TRBV27|.|TRBJ2-1|TRBD2
CASSSSGRVDEQFF
TGTGCCAGCAGTTCTAGCGGGAGGGTGGATGAGCAGTTCTTC
>TRBV25-1|.|TRBJ1-1|TRBD1
CASNPTGLTEAFF
TGTGCCAGCAACCCGACAGGGCTCACTGAAGCTTTCTTT